The 2 T cell receptor beta chains below were found in one sample sequenced in a study of blood T cell repertoires in COVID-19. The data were produced by immunoSEQ multiplex PCR, yet TCRdb's version contains in-frame clones alone and is incomplete. The table records some 87,000 clones, approximately 84% of them present only once. Material: peripheral blood. These TCRs come from a man older than 75 with active or convalescent COVID-19.

The CDR3: CASSKRREREPQHF. The CDR3 bases are TGTGCCAGCTCGAAACGGAGGGAACGGGAGCCCCAGCATTTT. The chain uses TRBV6-5 and TRBJ1-5, with D unresolved. Trimming shortened V by 8 bases and J by 8 bases, and 19 bases separated the two germline ends. The CDR3 length is 14 residues. Germline values: CDR1 MNHEY, CDR2 SVGAGI.

This chain joins TRBV12-3 or TRBV12-4 and TRBJ1-1; 7 positions match TRBD1. V shed 8 bases, J shed 11 bases, and the junction held 11 bases outside the gene matches. The CDR3 has 12 residues. The CDR3 coding sequence is TGTGCCAGCCAATGGACAGGACGAGGTGCTTTCTTT. Its translation is CASQWTGRGAFF.